The 27 T cell receptor beta chains below all came from one sample that was sequenced in a study of blood T cell repertoires in COVID-19. Using immunoSEQ multiplex PCR, the repertoire was profiled, and TCRdb retains in-frame clones only, with some absent. The repertoire holds about 220,000 clones, with around 80% as singletons. Sequenced: peripheral blood. All receptors derive from a woman in her sixties or seventies with acute or convalescent COVID-19.

This chain links TRBV18 with TRBJ1-2, with D perhaps TRBD1 (5 bases). This CDR3 region has 15 residues. Germline CDR1 and CDR2: KGHSH and LQKENI. Trimming removed 0 bases at V and 4 bases at J, with 12 bases between. The CDR3 sequence: CASSPPERQIYGYTF. For the CDR3, the DNA is TGTGCCAGCTCACCACCGGAGAGACAGATCTATGGCTACACCTTC.

The chain is built from TRBV2 and TRBJ2-7; the D is unclear. V lost 2 bases and J 5 bases, leaving 7 bases between the germline ends. The length of the CDR3 is 12 residues. Germline lookup yields CDR1 SNHLY and CDR2 FYNNEI. CDR3 in amino acids: CASSETKHEQYF. DNA for the CDR3: TGTGCCAGCAGTGAAACTAAGCACGAGCAGTACTTC. Based on the CDR3 plus reference TRBV2 and TRBJ2-7, the full variable domain is EPEVTQTPSHQVTQMGQEVILRCVPISNHLYFYWYRQILGQKVEFLVSFYNNEISEKSEIFDDQFSVERPDGSNFTLKIRSTKLEDSAMYFCASSETKHEQYFGPGTRLTVT.

The rearrangement uses TRBV18 and TRBJ2-5; D is perhaps TRBD2 (7 bases). The CDR3 has 15 residues. Germline CDR1 reads KGHSH; CDR2 reads LQKENI. With 6 bases removed from V and 5 bases from J, the gap between germline ends came to 19 bases. The CDR3: CASSPSRGGLETQYF. The CDR3, as DNA: TGTGCCAGCTCCCCATCGAGGGGGGGCCTGGAGACCCAGTACTTC.

The chain combines TRBV2 with TRBJ1-2; TRBD1 aligns across 7 bases. The ends lost 0 bases at V and 4 bases at J; junction bases unmatched: 14. The CDR3 sequence is 18 residues long. In germline, CDR1 is SNHLY, CDR2 FYNNEI. Written as DNA, the CDR3 is TGTGCCAGCAGTGAAGCGCTGATACTAGGACAGGCGATCTATGGCTACACCTTC. It encodes CASSEALILGQAIYGYTF.

The genes are TRBV2 and TRBJ2-7; D ambiguous. Germline lookup yields CDR1 SNHLY and CDR2 FYNNEI. The CDR3 consists of 11 residues. Trimming pared 4 bases from V and 1 base from J, leaving 2 bases between. The CDR3 is CASSASYEQYV. CDR3 DNA sequence: TGTGCCAGCAGTGCGTCCTACGAGCAGTACGTC.

This chain's CDR3 is CASSPVGGRETQYF. As DNA, the CDR3 is TGTGCCAGCTCACCAGTGGGGGGAAGAGAGACCCAGTACTTC. The J gene is TRBJ2-5, the V gene TRBV18; tentatively, D is TRBD2 (6 bases). With 2 bases removed from V and 4 bases from J, the gap between germline ends came to 11 bases. The germline V gene has CDR1 KGHSH and CDR2 LQKENI. The CDR3 runs to 14 residues.

This chain's CDR3 is CASSAEGGGTAGELFF. CDR3 DNA sequence: TGTGCCAGCAGTGCGGAGGGCGGGGGGACAGCCGGGGAGCTGTTTTTT. V is TRBV2 and J is TRBJ2-2; TRBD2 is a possible D gene (8 bases). V lost 4 bases and J 6 bases, leaving 18 bases between the germline ends. This CDR3 has 16 amino acids. Germline CDR1 and CDR2: SNHLY and FYNNEI.

This clone was picked up one time. The chain combines TRBV27 with TRBJ2-7, with a possible D match to TRBD1 (5 bases). Trimming took 5 bases from V and 3 from J, leaving 11 bases between them. CDR3 length: 13 residues. The V gene's germline CDR1 is MNHEY and CDR2 SMNVEV (reference sequence). As DNA, the CDR3 is TGTGCCAGCAGTCGACAGATTAACTACGAGCAGTACTTC. It codes for CASSRQINYEQYF.

J is TRBJ1-2 and V is TRBV7-2; 8 bases are shared with TRBD1. CDR1 and CDR2 from the germline V gene are SGHTA and FQGNSA. CDR3 length: 15 amino acids. The junction had 9 bases not matched to a gene; V was cut back by 1 base and J by 8 bases. CDR3 amino acids: CASSLDPGGAGGYTF. The DNA for the CDR3 is TGTGCCAGCAGCTTAGACCCAGGGGGCGCAGGCGGCTACACCTTC.

The CDR3: CASSKGPYSHNSPLHF. CDR3 sequence (DNA): TGTGCCAGCAGCAAAGGACCATACAGTCATAATTCACCCCTCCACTTT. The genes are TRBV21-1 and TRBJ1-6; the D segment call TRBD1 is taken from the table without a DNA check. TRBV21-1 constitutes a pseudogene. The CDR3 spans 16 residues.

The V call is TRBV19, the J call TRBJ1-5; 8 bases line up with TRBD1. The V gene's germline CDR1 is LNHDA and CDR2 SQIVND (reference sequence). The CDR3 is 16 residues long. Trimming at V came to 10 bases and at J to 0 bases, leaving 11 bases not matched to a gene. The chain's CDR3 is CAIGAGGLFSNQPQHF. In DNA, the CDR3 is TGTGCCATAGGGGCAGGGGGCCTTTTTAGCAATCAGCCCCAGCATTTT.

This clone was detected once. The rearrangement joins TRBV19 to TRBJ2-1, with TRBD2 as a possible D gene (5 bases). V was clipped by 0 bases and J by 0 bases, with 9 bases between them. Germline CDR1 is LNHDA and CDR2 is SQIVND (reference sequence). The CDR3 length is 16 residues. CDR3: CASSIDGIGSYNEQFF. CDR3 DNA: TGTGCCAGTAGTATAGACGGGATCGGCTCCTACAATGAGCAGTTCTTC.

The chain joins TRBV2 to TRBJ1-1; 7 bases line up with TRBD1. The CDR3 loop spans 14 amino acids. Germline assignment: CDR1 SNHLY and CDR2 FYNNEI. V trimming: 6 bases; J trimming: 8 bases; junction bases outside the gene matches: 12. The CDR3 protein is CASRLQGELKEAFF. The CDR3 nucleotides read TGTGCCAGCAGACTCCAGGGGGAACTAAAGGAAGCTTTCTTT. The entire variable domain, with the rest obtained from reference TRBV2 and TRBJ1-1, is as follows: EPEVTQTPSHQVTQMGQEVILRCVPISNHLYFYWYRQILGQKVEFLVSFYNNEISEKSEIFDDQFSVERPDGSNFTLKIRSTKLEDSAMYFCASRLQGELKEAFFGQGTRLTVV.

The chain couples TRBV5-8 to TRBJ2-3, with 13 nucleotides matching TRBD2. The junction had 14 bases not matched to a gene; V was cut back by 2 bases and J by 8 bases. The CDR3 consists of 18 residues. Germline CDR1 is SGHTS and CDR2 is YDEGEE. Written as DNA, the CDR3 is TGTGCCAGCAGCTTCATCCTGACTAGCGGGGGGCCCCTGGGTACGCAGTATTTT. It is translated as CASSFILTSGGPLGTQYF.

The chain joins TRBV9 to TRBJ2-7, with D perhaps TRBD1 (5 bases). The CDR3 totals 15 residues. Trimming took 0 bases from V and 3 from J, leaving 13 bases between them. Germline V gene sequence: CDR1 SGDLS, CDR2 YYNGEE. As DNA, the CDR3 is TGTGCCAGCAGCGTAGCTCCGACAGCCAACTACGAGCAGTACTTC. This encodes CASSVAPTANYEQYF.

The chain employs TRBV9 and TRBJ2-3; TRBD2 is a possible D gene (6 bases). This CDR3 spans 17 amino acids. The V gene lost 2 bases and the J gene lost 0 bases, with 16 bases spanning the gap. Germline V gene sequence: CDR1 SGDLS, CDR2 YYNGEE. The DNA of the CDR3 is TGTGCCAGCAGCGTTGCCGCTAGTGGGACTAGCACAGATACGCAGTATTTT. It specifies CASSVAASGTSTDTQYF.

This clone was seen once. This chain links TRBV14 with TRBJ2-1, with a possible D match to TRBD1 (5 bases). V lost 0 bases, J lost 5 bases, and 11 bases lay in between. Per the germline V gene, CDR1 is SGHDN and CDR2 is FVKESK. This CDR3 comprises 15 residues. The CDR3 spells CASSQELSGNNEQFF. DNA of the CDR3: TGTGCCAGCAGCCAAGAATTATCAGGGAACAATGAGCAGTTCTTC.

The sample holds a few counts of this clone. The CDR3 is CASSLASSGANVLTF. In DNA form, the CDR3 reads TGTGCCAGCAGCTTGGCTAGCTCTGGGGCCAACGTCCTGACTTTC. The chain combines TRBV5-5 with TRBJ2-6; D gene ambiguous. Germline V CDR1 and CDR2: SGHKS, YYEKEE (reference sequence). This CDR3 comprises 15 residues. Trimming removed 0 bases at V and 0 bases at J, with 4 bases between.

The genes are TRBV30 and TRBJ1-3; TRBD1 matches at 8 bases. This CDR3 has 14 residues. The junction had 5 bases not matched to a gene; V was cut back by 7 bases and J by 0 bases. The V gene's germline CDR1 is GTSNPN and CDR2 SVGIG (reference sequence). CDR3 loop: CASRDRSSGNTIYF. The CDR3 DNA follows: TGTGCCTCCCGGGACAGGAGCTCTGGAAACACCATATATTTT.

A single count supports this clone. V is TRBV19 and J is TRBJ2-5, with 16 bases matching TRBD2. Trimming cost V 3 bases and J 11 bases; bases outside gene matches: 6. The germline V gene has CDR1 LNHDA and CDR2 SQIVND (reference sequence). The CDR3 totals 15 residues. The CDR3 is CASSILGLAGGSQYF. The CDR3 DNA reads TGTGCCAGTAGTATTCTGGGACTAGCGGGGGGGTCTCAGTACTTC.

The CDR3 DNA reads as TGTGCCAGCAGCTTATCACCTTTACCAGCGGGCACTGAAGCTTTCTTT. Amino acid sequence: CASSLSPLPAGTEAFF. J is TRBJ1-1 and V is TRBV11-2; D remains unclear. V was cut by 2 bases and J by 4 bases, with 17 bases left in between. The V gene's germline CDR1 is SGHAT and CDR2 FQNNGV. CDR3 length: 16 amino acids. The full variable domain, rest sourced from reference TRBV11-2 and TRBJ1-1, is EAGVAQSPRYKIIEKRQSVAFWCNPISGHATLYWYQQILGQGPKLLIQFQNNGVVDDSQLPKDRFSAERLKGVDSTLKIQPAKLEDSAVYLCASSLSPLPAGTEAFFGQGTRLTVV.

Here the CDR3 reads CASSATSGGSYNEQFF. The CDR3, as DNA: TGTGCCAGCAGCGCGACTAGCGGGGGGAGCTACAATGAGCAGTTCTTC. The chain is built from TRBV7-2 and TRBJ2-1; 13 bases are a match to TRBD2. The germline gives CDR1 SGHTA, CDR2 FQGNSA. The CDR3 contains 16 residues. V lost 5 bases, J lost 3 bases, and 4 bases stayed unmatched. Complete variable domain (other parts from reference TRBV7-2 and TRBJ2-1): GAGVSQSPSNKVTEKGKDVELRCDPISGHTALYWYRQSLGQGLEFLIYFQGNSAPDKSGLPSDRFSAERTGGSVSTLTIQRTQQEDSAVYLCASSATSGGSYNEQFFGPGTRLTVL.

The chain couples TRBV24-1 to TRBJ2-6; the D gene is possibly TRBD1 (6 bases). The CDR3 covers 15 residues. Germline loops: CDR1 KGHDR, CDR2 SFDVKD. Trimming left V 10 bases short and J 0 bases short, with 12 bases between. DNA for the CDR3: TGTGCCACTTCGGGACACAGCTCTGGGGCCAACGTCCTGACTTTC. Amino acid sequence: CATSGHSSGANVLTF.

V gene TRBV27 combines with J gene TRBJ2-7, with D possibly matching TRBD1 (5 bases). From germline, CDR1 is MNHEY and CDR2 SMNVEV (reference sequence). The CDR3 loop spans 14 amino acids. Deletions cut 2 bases from V and 3 bases from J, with 11 bases between. The CDR3 sequence: CASSLGQGGYEQYF. The CDR3 DNA reads TGTGCCAGCAGTTTAGGGCAGGGCGGCTACGAGCAGTACTTC.

In its sample, this clone was seen once. This chain connects TRBV9 to TRBJ2-3; 7 nucleotides line up with TRBD1. V shed 4 bases, J shed 4 bases, and the junction held 9 bases outside the gene matches. The CDR3 sequence is 15 residues long. The germline CDR1 and CDR2 sequences are SGDLS and YYNGEE. The CDR3 bases are TGTGCCAGCAGCAAAAGACAGGGTTTGTCAGATACGCAGTATTTT. This sequence encodes CASSKRQGLSDTQYF.

The chain uses TRBV27 and TRBJ2-1, with 9 bases identical to TRBD1. The CDR3 has 15 amino acids. The V and J ends lost 2 bases and 10 bases, in that order; junction bases with no gene match: 9. Germline CDR1 is MNHEY and CDR2 is SMNVEV (reference sequence). CDR3 bases: TGTGCCAGCAGTTTAGAACAGGGGGCGAGAAGGGAGCAGTTCTTC. It codes for CASSLEQGARREQFF.

The rearrangement links TRBV11-2 to TRBJ2-2; 9 bases agree with TRBD1. The V segment lost 10 bases and the J segment 7 bases; nucleotides outside the gene matches: 13. Germline V gives CDR1 SGHAT, CDR2 FQNNGV. The length of the CDR3 is 15 residues. CDR3 sequence (DNA): TGTGCCACCCTACCCGAACAGGGGGCACTCGGGGAGCTGTTTTTT. Amino acid sequence: CATLPEQGALGELFF. The variable domain in full, with the rest retrieved from reference TRBV11-2 and TRBJ2-2, is EAGVAQSPRYKIIEKRQSVAFWCNPISGHATLYWYQQILGQGPKLLIQFQNNGVVDDSQLPKDRFSAERLKGVDSTLKIQPAKLEDSAVYLCATLPEQGALGELFFGEGSRLTVL.